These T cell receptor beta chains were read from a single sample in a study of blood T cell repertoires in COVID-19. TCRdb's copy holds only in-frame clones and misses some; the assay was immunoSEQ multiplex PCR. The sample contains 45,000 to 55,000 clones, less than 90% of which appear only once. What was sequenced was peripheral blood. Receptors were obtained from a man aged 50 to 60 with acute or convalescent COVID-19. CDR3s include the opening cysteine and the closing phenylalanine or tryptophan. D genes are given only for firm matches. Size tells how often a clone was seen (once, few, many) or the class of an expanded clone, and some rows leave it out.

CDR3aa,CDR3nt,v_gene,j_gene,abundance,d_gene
CASSQGQGYEQFF,TGCGCCAGCAGCCAGGGACAGGGCTATGAGCAGTTCTTC,TRBV4-1,TRBJ2-1,NA,TRBD1
CASSSRGSYEQYF,TGTGCCAGCAGCTCAAGGGGGAGCTACGAGCAGTACTTC,TRBV7-8,TRBJ2-7,NA,NA
CATSKDRDTEAFF,TGTGCCACCAGCAAGGACAGGGACACTGAAGCTTTCTTT,TRBV15,TRBJ1-1,NA,TRBD1
CASSQDGGGSTDTQYF,TGTGCCAGCAGCCAAGATGGCGGGGGGTCCACAGATACGCAGTATTTT,TRBV4-2,TRBJ2-3,NA,TRBD2
CASSLGLAGGSIYEQYF,TGTGCCAGCAGCTTGGGACTAGCGGGAGGCTCGATCTACGAGCAGTACTTC,TRBV5-5,TRBJ2-7,NA,TRBD2
CASRWTGRNYGYTF,TGTGCCAGCCGTTGGACAGGGCGTAACTATGGCTACACCTTC,TRBV5-4,TRBJ1-2,NA,TRBD1
CASSSDRLNTGELFF,TGTGCCAGCAGCTCAGACAGGTTGAACACCGGGGAGCTGTTTTTT,TRBV7-3,TRBJ2-2,few,NA
CASSLSHNEQFF,TGTGCCAGTAGTCTTAGCCACAATGAGCAGTTCTTC,TRBV19,TRBJ2-1,NA,NA
CASSPGLGTEAFF,TGTGCCAGCAGCCCAGGGTTGGGCACTGAAGCTTTCTTT,TRBV13,TRBJ1-1,NA,NA
CASSLSGAQKNSPLHF,TGTGCCAGCAGTTTATCGGGGGCCCAAAAGAATTCACCCCTCCACTTT,TRBV27,TRBJ1-6,NA,NA
CSVVRRAAGPLANEQFF,TGCAGCGTTGTCCGGAGAGCGGCGGGACCCCTAGCCAATGAGCAGTTCTTC,TRBV29-1,TRBJ2-1,NA,NA
CASSLGGSYNEQFF,TGTGCCAGCAGCCTAGGGGGCAGCTACAATGAGCAGTTCTTC,TRBV11-3,TRBJ2-1,NA,TRBD1
CASSSPLGGFLSNQPQHF,TGTGCCAGCAGTTCCCCTCTGGGGGGTTTTCTTAGCAATCAGCCCCAGCATTTT,TRBV28,TRBJ1-5,NA,NA
CASSYSTGANEKLFF,TGTGCCAGCAGTTACTCGACAGGGGCTAATGAAAAACTGTTTTTT,TRBV6-5,TRBJ1-4,once,TRBD1
CASRVIAGGPRELFF,TGTGCCAGTAGGGTGATAGCGGGAGGGCCCCGGGAGCTGTTTTTT,TRBV19,TRBJ2-2,NA,TRBD2
CASSRGVETQYF,TGTGCCAGCTCGCGGGGTGTGGAGACCCAGTACTTC,TRBV18,TRBJ2-5,NA,NA
CASSDVGGQGAPNTEAFF,TGTGCCAGCAGTGATGTGGGGGGACAGGGGGCTCCGAACACTGAAGCTTTCTTT,TRBV25-1,TRBJ1-1,NA,TRBD1
CATREQGGVTEAFF,TGTGCCACCAGGGAACAGGGGGGGGTTACTGAAGCTTTCTTT,TRBV24-1,TRBJ1-1,few,TRBD1
CASSYGTANTEAFF,TGTGCCAGCAGTTACGGGACAGCAAACACTGAAGCTTTCTTT,TRBV6-5,TRBJ1-1,NA,TRBD1
CASSLTPLQGEQYF,TGTGCCAGCAGCTTGACACCCCTCCAAGGCGAGCAGTACTTC,TRBV27,TRBJ2-7,NA,NA
CASSPVRELETQYF,TGTGCCAGCAGTCCCGTACGGGAGTTGGAGACCCAGTACTTC,TRBV6-2/TRBV6-3,TRBJ2-5,NA,NA
CASSLRDSYSGNTIYF,TGTGCCAGCAGCTTAAGGGACAGCTACTCTGGAAACACCATATATTTT,TRBV13,TRBJ1-3,NA,TRBD1
CASSVLTGINEKLFF,TGTGCCAGCAGTGTTTTGACAGGGATTAATGAAAAACTGTTTTTT,TRBV2,TRBJ1-4,once,TRBD1
CASSQDAVRNSPLHF,TGTGCCAGCAGCCAAGATGCGGTCCGGAATTCACCCCTCCACTTT,TRBV3-1/TRBV3-2,TRBJ1-6,NA,NA
CASSPGTSGDNEQFF,TGCGCCAGCAGCCCGGGGACTAGCGGTGACAATGAGCAGTTCTTC,TRBV5-1,TRBJ2-1,NA,TRBD2
CASSNRTGSDEQFF,TGTGCCAGCAGCAATAGGACAGGGTCGGATGAGCAGTTCTTC,TRBV21-1,TRBJ2-1,NA,NA
CATSGGLKGSDTQYF,TGTGCCACCAGTGGGGGACTTAAGGGCTCTGATACGCAGTATTTT,TRBV24-1,TRBJ2-3,NA,NA
CATSDQGGQETQYF,TGTGCCACCAGTGATCAGGGTGGGCAAGAGACCCAGTACTTC,TRBV24-1,TRBJ2-5,once,NA
CASSDGQGPSYEQYF,TGTGCCAGCAGTGATGGACAGGGCCCCTCCTACGAGCAGTACTTC,TRBV6-1,TRBJ2-7,NA,TRBD1
CASSDLRLSSQPQHF,TGTGCCAGCAGTGACCTCAGGTTAAGCAGTCAGCCCCAGCATTTT,TRBV6-1,TRBJ1-5,NA,NA
CASSQGTSGGSSYNEQFF,TGCGCCAGCAGCCAAGGGACTAGCGGGGGGAGCTCCTACAATGAGCAGTTCTTC,TRBV5-1,TRBJ2-1,NA,TRBD2
CAISDRDKLPYGYTF,TGTGCCATCAGTGACCGGGACAAGCTTCCCTATGGCTACACCTTC,TRBV10-3,TRBJ1-2,NA,NA
CSAGQGVMNEQFF,TGCAGCGCCGGACAGGGGGTTATGAATGAGCAGTTCTTC,TRBV29-1,TRBJ2-1,NA,TRBD1
CATSDRDGQPQHF,TGTGCCACCAGCGACAGGGACGGTCAGCCCCAGCATTTT,TRBV24-1,TRBJ1-5,NA,TRBD1
CASSVTGVMYEQYF,TGTGCCAGCAGTGTTACGGGAGTCATGTACGAGCAGTACTTC,TRBV2,TRBJ2-7,NA,NA
CSASRLGVSYEQYF,TGCAGTGCTAGTAGACTAGGCGTCTCCTACGAGCAGTACTTC,TRBV20-1,TRBJ2-7,once,NA
CSVERDTDTQYF,TGCAGCGTTGAGCGGGACACAGATACGCAGTATTTT,TRBV29-1,TRBJ2-3,once,NA
CASSVDRGTGSPLHF,TGTGCCAGCAGCGTTGACAGGGGCACTGGGTCACCCCTCCACTTT,TRBV9,TRBJ1-6,NA,TRBD1
CASSLPRSSVNTEAFF,TGTGCCAGCAGTTTGCCGCGTTCATCTGTGAACACTGAAGCTTTCTTT,TRBV28,TRBJ1-1,NA,NA
CASTYNGQGADTQYF,TGTGCCAGCACCTATAATGGACAGGGGGCAGATACGCAGTATTTT,TRBV2,TRBJ2-3,NA,TRBD1
CAWSVRDSQPQHF,TGTGCCTGGAGTGTGAGGGACTCTCAGCCCCAGCATTTT,TRBV30,TRBJ1-5,NA,NA
CASSLATRGNEQFF,TGTGCCAGCAGCTTAGCCACTAGAGGCAATGAGCAGTTCTTC,TRBV7-2,TRBJ2-1,NA,NA
CASSRDRDGYEQYF,TGTGCCAGCTCAAGGGACAGGGATGGGTACGAGCAGTACTTC,TRBV18,TRBJ2-7,NA,TRBD1